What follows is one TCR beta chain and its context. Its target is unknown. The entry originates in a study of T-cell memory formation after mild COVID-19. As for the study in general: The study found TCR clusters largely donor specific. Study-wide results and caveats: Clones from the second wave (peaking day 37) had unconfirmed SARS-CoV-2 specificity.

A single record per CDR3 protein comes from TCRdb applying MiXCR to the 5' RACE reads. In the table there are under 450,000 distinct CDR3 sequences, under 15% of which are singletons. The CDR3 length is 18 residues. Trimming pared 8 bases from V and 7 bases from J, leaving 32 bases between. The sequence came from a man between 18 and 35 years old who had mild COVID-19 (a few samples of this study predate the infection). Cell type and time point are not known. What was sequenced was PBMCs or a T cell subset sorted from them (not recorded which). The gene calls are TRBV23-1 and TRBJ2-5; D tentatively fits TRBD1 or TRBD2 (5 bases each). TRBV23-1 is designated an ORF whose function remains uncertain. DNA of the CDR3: TGCGCCAGCCTTCGATCCTTCAGGGTGCTAAAGGGTGCGGGGACCCAGTACTTC. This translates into CASLRSFRVLKGAGTQYF.